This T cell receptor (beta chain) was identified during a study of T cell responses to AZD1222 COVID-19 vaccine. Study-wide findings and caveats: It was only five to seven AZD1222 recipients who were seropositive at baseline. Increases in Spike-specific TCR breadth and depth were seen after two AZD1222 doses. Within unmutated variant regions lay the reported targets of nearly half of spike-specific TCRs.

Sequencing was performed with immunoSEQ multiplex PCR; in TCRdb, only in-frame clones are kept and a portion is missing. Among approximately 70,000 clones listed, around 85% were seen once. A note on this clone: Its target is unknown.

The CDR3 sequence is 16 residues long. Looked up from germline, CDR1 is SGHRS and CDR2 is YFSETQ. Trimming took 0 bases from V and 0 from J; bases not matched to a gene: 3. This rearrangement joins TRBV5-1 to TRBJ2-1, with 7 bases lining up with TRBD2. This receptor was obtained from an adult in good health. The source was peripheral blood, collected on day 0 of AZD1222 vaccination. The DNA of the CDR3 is TGCGCCAGCAGCTTGGGCGGGGGTAGCTCCTACAATGAGCAGTTCTTC. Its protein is CASSLGGGSSYNEQFF.